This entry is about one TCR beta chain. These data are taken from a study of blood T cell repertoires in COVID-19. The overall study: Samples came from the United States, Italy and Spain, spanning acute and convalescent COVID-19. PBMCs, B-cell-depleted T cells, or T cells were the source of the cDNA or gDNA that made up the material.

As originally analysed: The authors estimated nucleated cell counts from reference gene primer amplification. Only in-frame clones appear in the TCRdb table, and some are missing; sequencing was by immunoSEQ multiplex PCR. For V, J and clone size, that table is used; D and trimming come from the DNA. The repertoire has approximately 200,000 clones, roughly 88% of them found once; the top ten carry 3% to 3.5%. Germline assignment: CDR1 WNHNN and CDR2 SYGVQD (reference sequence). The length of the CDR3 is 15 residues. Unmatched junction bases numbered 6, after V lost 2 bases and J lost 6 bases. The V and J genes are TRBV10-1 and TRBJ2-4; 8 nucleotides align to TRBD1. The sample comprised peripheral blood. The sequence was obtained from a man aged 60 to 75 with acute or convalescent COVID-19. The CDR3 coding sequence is TGCGCCAGCAGTGAGAGGGACAGGACGTCAAACATTCAGTACTTC. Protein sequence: CASSERDRTSNIQYF.